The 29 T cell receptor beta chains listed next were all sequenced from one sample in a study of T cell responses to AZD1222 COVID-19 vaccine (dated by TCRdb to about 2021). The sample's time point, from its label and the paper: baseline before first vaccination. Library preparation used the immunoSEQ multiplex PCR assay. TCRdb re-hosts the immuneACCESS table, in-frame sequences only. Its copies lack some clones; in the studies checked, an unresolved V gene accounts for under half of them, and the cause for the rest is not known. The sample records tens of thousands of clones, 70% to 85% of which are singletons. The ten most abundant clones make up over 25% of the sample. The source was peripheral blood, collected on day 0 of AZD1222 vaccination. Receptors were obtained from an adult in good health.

The CDR3 DNA reads TGTGCCAGCAGCTTGTCATTCCAAGAGACCCAGTACTTC. It yields the protein CASSLSFQETQYF. The chain joins TRBV7-3 to TRBJ2-5, with no clear D. The germline gives CDR1 SGHTA, CDR2 FQGTGA. Trimming took 3 bases from V and 1 from J, leaving 6 bases between them. This CDR3 region has 13 residues.

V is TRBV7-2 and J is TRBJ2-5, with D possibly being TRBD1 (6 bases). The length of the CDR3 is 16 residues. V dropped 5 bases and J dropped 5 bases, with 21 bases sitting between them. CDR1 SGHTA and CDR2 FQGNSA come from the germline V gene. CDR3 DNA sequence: TGTGCCAGCAGCCTCGGACAGTTCGGGGCCGGGGAGACCCAGTACTTC. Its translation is CASSLGQFGAGETQYF.

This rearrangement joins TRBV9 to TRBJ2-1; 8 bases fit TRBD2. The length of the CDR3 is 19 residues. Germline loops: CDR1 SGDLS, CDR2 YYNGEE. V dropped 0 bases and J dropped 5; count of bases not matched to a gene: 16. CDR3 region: CASSVGGSGSLRADNEQFF. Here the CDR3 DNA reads TGTGCCAGCAGCGTAGGTGGGAGCGGGAGCCTTCGAGCGGACAATGAGCAGTTCTTC.

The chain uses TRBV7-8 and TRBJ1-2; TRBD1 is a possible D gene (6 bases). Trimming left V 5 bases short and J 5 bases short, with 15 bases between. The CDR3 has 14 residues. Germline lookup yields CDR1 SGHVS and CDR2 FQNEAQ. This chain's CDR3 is CASSPQRTVYGYTF. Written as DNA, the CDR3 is TGTGCCAGCAGCCCGCAGCGGACAGTTTATGGCTACACCTTC.

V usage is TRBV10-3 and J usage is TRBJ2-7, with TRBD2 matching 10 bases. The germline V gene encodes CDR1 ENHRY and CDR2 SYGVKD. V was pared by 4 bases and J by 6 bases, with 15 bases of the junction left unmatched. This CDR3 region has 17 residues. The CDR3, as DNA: TGTGCCATCAGTGTAGGTCTCGGAACTAGCGGGAAGTCCGAGCAGTACTTC. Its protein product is CAISVGLGTSGKSEQYF.

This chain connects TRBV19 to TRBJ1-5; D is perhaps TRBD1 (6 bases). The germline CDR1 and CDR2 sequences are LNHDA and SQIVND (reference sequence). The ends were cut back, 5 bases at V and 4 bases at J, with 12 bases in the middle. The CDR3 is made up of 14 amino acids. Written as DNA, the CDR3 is TGTGCCAGTAGTCCTCGACAGGAGAATCAGCCCCAGCATTTT. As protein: CASSPRQENQPQHF.

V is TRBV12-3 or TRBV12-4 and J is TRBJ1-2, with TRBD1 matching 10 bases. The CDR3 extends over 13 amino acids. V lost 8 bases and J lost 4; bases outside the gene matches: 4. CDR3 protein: CASGQGDAYGYTF. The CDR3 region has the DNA TGTGCCAGCGGACAGGGGGACGCCTATGGCTACACCTTC.

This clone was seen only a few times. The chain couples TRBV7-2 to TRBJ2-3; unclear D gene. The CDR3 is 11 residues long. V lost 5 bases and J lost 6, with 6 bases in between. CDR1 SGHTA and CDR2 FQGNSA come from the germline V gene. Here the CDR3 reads CASSRLDTQYF. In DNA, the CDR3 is TGTGCCAGCAGCCGATTGGATACGCAGTATTTT.

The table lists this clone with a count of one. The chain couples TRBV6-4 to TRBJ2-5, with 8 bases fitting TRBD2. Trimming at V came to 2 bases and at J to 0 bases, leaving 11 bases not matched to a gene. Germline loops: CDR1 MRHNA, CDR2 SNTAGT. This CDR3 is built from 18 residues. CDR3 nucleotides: TGTGCCAGCAGTGACCCGACCCTTAGCGGGAAGTACCAAGAGACCCAGTACTTC. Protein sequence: CASSDPTLSGKYQETQYF.

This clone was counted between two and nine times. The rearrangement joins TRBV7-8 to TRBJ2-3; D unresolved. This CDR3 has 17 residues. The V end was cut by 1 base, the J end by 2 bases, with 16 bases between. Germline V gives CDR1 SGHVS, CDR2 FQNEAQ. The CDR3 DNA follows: TGTGCCAGCAGCTTAGACCGGGTTCTAACACCCACAGATACGCAGTATTTT. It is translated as CASSLDRVLTPTDTQYF.

The CDR3 bases are TGTGCCAGCAGCCAAGATAGGTCTACAGATACGCAGTATTTT. Its protein product is CASSQDRSTDTQYF. The chain links TRBV3-1 (or the pseudogene TRBV3-2) to TRBJ2-3; D gene unclear. This CDR3 contains 14 residues. V dropped 0 bases and J dropped 3 bases, with 7 bases sitting between them. The V gene's germline CDR1 is LGHDT and CDR2 YNNKEL (reference sequence).

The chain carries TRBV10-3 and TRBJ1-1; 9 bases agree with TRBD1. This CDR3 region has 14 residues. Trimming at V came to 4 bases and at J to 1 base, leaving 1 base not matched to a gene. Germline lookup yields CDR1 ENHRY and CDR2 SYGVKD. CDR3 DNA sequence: TGTGCCATCAGTGGGGACAGGGCGAACACTGAAGCTTTCTTT. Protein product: CAISGDRANTEAFF.

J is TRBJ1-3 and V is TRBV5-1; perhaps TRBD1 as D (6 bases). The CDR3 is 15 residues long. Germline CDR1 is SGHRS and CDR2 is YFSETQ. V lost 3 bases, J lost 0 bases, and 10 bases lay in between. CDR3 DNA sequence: TGCGCCAGCAGCTCTCAGGGGATCTCTGGAAACACCATATATTTT. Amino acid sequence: CASSSQGISGNTIYF.

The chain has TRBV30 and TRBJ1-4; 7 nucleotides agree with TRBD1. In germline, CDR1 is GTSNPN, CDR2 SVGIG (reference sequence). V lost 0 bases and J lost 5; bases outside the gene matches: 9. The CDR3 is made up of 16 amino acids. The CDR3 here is CAWSVGATGANEKLFF. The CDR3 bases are TGTGCCTGGAGTGTGGGAGCTACAGGGGCCAATGAAAAACTGTTTTTT.

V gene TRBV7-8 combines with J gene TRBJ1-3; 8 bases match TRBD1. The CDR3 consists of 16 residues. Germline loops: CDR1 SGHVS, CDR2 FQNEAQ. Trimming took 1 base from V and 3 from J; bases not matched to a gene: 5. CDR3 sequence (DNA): TGTGCCAGCAGCTTAGTGACAGGGGTAATTGGAAACACCATATATTTT. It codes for CASSLVTGVIGNTIYF.

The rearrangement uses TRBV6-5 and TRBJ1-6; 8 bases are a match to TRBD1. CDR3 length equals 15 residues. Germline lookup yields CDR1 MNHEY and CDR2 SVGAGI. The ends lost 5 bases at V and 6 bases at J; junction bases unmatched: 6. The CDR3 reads CASSTIDRGNSPLHF. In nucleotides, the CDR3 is TGTGCCAGCAGTACCATCGACAGGGGTAATTCACCCCTCCACTTT.

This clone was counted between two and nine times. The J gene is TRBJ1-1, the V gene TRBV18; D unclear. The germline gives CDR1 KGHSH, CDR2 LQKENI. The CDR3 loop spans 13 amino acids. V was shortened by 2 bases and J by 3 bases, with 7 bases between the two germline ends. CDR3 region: CASSPNRDTEAFF. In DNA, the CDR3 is TGTGCCAGCTCACCAAACCGGGACACTGAAGCTTTCTTT.

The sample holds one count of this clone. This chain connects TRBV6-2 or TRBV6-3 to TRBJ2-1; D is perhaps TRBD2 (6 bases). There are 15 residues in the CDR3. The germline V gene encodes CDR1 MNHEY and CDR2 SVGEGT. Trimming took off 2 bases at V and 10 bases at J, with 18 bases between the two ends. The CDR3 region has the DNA TGTGCCAGCAGTTACGAACTAGCCACTGGCGGGGAGCAGTTCTTC. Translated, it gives CASSYELATGGEQFF.

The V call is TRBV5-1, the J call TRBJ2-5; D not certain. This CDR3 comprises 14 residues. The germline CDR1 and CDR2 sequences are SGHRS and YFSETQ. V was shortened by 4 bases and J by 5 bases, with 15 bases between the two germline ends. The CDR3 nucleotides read TGCGCCAGCAGCCTCCGGAGCTTAGGTGAGACCCAGTACTTC. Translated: CASSLRSLGETQYF.

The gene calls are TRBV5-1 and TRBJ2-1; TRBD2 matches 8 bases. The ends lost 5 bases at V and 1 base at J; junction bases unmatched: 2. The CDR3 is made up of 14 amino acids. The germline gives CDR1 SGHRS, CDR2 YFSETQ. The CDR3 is CASSSGGSYNEQFF. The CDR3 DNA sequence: TGCGCCAGCAGTTCGGGAGGGTCCTACAATGAGCAGTTCTTC. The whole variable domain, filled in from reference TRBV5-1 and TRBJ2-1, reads KAGVTQTPRYLIKTRGQQVTLSCSPISGHRSVSWYQQTPGQGLQFLFEYFSETQRNKGNFPGRFSGRQFSNSRSEMNVSTLELGDSALYLCASSSGGSYNEQFFGPGTRLTVL.

The CDR3 here is CASSKDRGSYNEQFF. The CDR3 region has the DNA TGTGCCAGCAGCAAAGACAGGGGCTCCTACAATGAGCAGTTCTTC. This chain joins TRBV6-5 and TRBJ2-1, with 8 bases identical to TRBD1. The CDR3 is 15 residues long. V lost 6 bases and J lost 0; bases outside the gene matches: 4. Per germline, CDR1 MNHEY and CDR2 SVGAGI.

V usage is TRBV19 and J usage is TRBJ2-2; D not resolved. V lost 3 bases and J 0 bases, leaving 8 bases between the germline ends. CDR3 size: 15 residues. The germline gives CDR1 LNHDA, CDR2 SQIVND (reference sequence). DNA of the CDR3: TGTGCCAGTAGTATTGGCTTTACGAACACCGGGGAGCTGTTTTTT. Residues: CASSIGFTNTGELFF.

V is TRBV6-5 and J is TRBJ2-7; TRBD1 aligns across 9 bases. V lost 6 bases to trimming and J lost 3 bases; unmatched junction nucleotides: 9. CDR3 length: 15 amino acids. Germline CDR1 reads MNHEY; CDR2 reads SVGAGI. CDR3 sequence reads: CASRTPGQGHYEQYF. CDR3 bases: TGTGCCAGCAGGACCCCGGGACAGGGTCACTACGAGCAGTACTTC.

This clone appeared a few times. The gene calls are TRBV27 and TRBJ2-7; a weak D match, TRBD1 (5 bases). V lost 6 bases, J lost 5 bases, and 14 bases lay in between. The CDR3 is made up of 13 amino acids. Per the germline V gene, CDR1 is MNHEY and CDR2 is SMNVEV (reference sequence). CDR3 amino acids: CASRGRDINEQYF. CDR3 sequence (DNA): TGTGCCAGCAGGGGCAGGGATATTAACGAGCAGTACTTC.

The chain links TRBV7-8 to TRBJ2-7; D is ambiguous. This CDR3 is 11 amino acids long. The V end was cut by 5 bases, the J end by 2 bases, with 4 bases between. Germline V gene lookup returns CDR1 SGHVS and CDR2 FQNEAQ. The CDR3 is CASSLTYEQYF. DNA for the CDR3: TGTGCCAGCAGCCTGACCTACGAGCAGTACTTC.

The CDR3 spells CASSENPSGQETQYF. The CDR3 DNA follows: TGTGCCAGCAGTGAAAACCCGAGCGGGCAAGAGACCCAGTACTTC. The chain has TRBV6-1 and TRBJ2-5; D possibly corresponds to TRBD2 (6 bases). Germline loops: CDR1 MNHNS, CDR2 SASEGT. The CDR3 loop spans 15 amino acids. The V gene lost 2 bases and the J gene lost 2 bases, with 12 bases spanning the gap.

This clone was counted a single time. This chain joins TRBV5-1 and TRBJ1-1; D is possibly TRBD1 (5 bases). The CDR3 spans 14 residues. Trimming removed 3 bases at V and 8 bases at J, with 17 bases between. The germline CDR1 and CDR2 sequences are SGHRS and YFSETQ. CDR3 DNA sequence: TGCGCCAGCAGCTGGGGACGGACGCTTGGGGAAGCTTTCTTT. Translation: CASSWGRTLGEAFF. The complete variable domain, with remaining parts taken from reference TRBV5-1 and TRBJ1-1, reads KAGVTQTPRYLIKTRGQQVTLSCSPISGHRSVSWYQQTPGQGLQFLFEYFSETQRNKGNFPGRFSGRQFSNSRSEMNVSTLELGDSALYLCASSWGRTLGEAFFGQGTRLTVV.

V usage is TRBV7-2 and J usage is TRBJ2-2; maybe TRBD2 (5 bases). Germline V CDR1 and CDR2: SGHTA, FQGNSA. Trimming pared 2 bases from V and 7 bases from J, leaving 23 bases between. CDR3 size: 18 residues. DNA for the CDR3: TGTGCCAGCAGCTTAACGCGGTGGGCAGCGGTGAGATTCGGGGAGCTGTTTTTT. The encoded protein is CASSLTRWAAVRFGELFF.

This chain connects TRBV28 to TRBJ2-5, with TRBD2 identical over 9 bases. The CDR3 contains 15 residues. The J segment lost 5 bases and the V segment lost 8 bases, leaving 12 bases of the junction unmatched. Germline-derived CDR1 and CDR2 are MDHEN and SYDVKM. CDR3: CASRAGGPSGETQYF. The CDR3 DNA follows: TGTGCCAGCCGAGCGGGAGGCCCCTCAGGGGAGACCCAGTACTTC.